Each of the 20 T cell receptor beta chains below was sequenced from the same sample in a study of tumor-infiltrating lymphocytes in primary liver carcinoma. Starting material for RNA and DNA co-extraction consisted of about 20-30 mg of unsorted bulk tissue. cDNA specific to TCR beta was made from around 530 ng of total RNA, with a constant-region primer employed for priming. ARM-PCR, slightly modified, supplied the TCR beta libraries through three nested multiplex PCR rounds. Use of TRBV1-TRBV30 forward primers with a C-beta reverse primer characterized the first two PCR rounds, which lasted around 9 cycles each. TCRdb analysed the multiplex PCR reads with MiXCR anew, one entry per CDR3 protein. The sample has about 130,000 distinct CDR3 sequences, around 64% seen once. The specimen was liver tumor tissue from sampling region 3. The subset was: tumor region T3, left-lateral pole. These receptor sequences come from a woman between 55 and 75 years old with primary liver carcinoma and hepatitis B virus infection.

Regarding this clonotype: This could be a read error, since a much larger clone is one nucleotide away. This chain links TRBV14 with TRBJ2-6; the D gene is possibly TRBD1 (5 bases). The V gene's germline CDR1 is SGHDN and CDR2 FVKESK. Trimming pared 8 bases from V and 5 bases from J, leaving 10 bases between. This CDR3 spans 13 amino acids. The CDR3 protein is CASGKDRANVLTF. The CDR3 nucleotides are TGTGCCAGCGGGAAGGACAGGGCCAACGTCCTGACTTTC.

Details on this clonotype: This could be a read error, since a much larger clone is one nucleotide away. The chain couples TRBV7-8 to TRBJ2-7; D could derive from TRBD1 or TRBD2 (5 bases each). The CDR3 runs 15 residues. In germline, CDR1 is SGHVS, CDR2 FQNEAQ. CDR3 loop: CTSSSRRDASYEQYF. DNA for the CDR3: TGTACCAGCAGCTCCCGACGGGACGCCTCCTACGAGCAGTACTTC.

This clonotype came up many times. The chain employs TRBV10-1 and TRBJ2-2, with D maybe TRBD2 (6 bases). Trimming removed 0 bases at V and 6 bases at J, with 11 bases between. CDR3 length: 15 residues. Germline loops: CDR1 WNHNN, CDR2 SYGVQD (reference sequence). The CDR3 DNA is TGCGCCAGCAGTGAGTCGGGAGGCTCCCCCGGGGAGCTGTTTTTT. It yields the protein CASSESGGSPGELFF.

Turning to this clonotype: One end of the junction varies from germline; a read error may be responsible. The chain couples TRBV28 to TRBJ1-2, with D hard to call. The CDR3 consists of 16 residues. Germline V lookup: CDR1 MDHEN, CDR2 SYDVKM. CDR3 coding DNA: TGTGCCAACAGTTCCCCGGGAGTGGGGAGAGGGTATGGCTACACCTTC. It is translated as CANSSPGVGRGYGYTF.

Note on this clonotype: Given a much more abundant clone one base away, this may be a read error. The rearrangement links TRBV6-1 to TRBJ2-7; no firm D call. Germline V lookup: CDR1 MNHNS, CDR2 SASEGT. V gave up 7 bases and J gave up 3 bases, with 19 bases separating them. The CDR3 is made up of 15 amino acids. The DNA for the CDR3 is TGTGCCAGCATCTTCAGCACAGACTCGAGCTACGAGCAGTACTTC. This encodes CASIFSTDSSYEQYF.

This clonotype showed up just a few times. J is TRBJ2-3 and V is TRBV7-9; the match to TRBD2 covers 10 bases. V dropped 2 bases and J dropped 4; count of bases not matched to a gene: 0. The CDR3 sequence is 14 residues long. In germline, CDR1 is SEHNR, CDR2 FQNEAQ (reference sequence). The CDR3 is CASSLLAGADTQYF. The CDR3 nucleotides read TGTGCCAGCAGCTTACTAGCGGGAGCAGATACGCAGTATTTT.

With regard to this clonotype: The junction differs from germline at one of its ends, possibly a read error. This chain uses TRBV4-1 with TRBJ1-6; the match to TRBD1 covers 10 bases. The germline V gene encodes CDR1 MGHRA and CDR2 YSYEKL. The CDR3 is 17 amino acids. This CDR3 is CTSSQVLGQGTYSPLHF. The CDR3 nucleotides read TGCACCAGCAGCCAAGTATTGGGACAGGGGACATATTCACCCCTCCATTTT.

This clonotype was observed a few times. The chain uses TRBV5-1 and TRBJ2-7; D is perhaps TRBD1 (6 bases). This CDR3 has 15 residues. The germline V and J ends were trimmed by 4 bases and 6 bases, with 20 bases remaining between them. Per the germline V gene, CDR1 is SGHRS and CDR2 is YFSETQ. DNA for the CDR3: TGCGCCAGCAGCGTGTCACAGGGTTCCCCCTCCGAGCAGTACTTC. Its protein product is CASSVSQGSPSEQYF.

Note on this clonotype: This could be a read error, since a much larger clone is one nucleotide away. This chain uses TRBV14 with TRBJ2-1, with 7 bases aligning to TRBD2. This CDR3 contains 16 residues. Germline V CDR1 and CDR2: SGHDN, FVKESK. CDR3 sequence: CASSPRGGSGYDEQFF. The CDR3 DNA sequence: TGTGCCAGCAGCCCACGTGGCGGGAGCGGCTACGATGAGCAGTTCTTC.

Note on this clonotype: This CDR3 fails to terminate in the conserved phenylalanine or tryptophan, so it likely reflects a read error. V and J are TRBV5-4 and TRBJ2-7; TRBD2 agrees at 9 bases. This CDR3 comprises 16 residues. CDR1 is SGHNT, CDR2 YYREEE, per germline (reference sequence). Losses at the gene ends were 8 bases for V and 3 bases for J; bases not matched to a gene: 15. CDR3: CARSPPGGRGNYEQYL. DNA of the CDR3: TGTGCCAGAAGCCCCCCAGGCGGGAGGGGGAACTACGAGCAGTACCTC.

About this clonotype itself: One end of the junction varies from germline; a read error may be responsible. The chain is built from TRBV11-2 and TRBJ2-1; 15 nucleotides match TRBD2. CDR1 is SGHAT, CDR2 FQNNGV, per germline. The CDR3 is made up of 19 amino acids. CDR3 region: CACSSSGTSGGTYYNEQFF. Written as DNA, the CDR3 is TGTGCCTGCAGCTCCTCCGGGACTAGCGGGGGGACTTACTACAATGAGCAGTTCTTC.

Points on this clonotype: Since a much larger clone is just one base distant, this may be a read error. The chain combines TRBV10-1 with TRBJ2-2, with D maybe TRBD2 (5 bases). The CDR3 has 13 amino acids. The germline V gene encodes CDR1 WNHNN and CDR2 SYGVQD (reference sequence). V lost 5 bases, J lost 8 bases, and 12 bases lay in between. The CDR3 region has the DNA TGCGCCAGCAGTCAACTAGTTCTGGGGGAGCTGTTTTTT. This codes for CASSQLVLGELFF.

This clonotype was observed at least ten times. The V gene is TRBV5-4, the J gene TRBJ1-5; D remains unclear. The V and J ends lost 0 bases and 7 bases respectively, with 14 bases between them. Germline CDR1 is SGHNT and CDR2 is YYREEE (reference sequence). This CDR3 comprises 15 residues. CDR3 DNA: TGTGCCAGCAGCTTGGGTGGCGGGCTGGGGCAGCCCCAGCATTTT. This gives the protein CASSLGGGLGQPQHF.

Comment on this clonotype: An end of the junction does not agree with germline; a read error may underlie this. The CDR3 loop is CASLGGVISIDTQYF. Written as DNA, the CDR3 is TGTGCCAGCCTCGGTGGGGTAATTAGCATAGATACGCAGTATTTT. The chain is built from TRBV28 and TRBJ2-3, with unresolved D. The CDR3 has 15 amino acids. Germline V lookup: CDR1 MDHEN, CDR2 SYDVKM.

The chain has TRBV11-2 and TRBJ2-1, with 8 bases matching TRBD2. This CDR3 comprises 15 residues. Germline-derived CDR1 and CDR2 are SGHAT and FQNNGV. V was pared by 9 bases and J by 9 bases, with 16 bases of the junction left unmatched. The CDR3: CARGLESGSASEQFF. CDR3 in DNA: TGTGCCAGAGGCCTAGAGAGCGGGAGTGCGAGTGAGCAGTTCTTC.

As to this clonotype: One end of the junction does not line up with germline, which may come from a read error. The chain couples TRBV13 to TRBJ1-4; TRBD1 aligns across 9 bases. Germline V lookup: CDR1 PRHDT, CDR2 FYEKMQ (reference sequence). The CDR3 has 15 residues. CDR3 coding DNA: TGTGCCAGCTGCTTATCCGGGACAGGGACCGTAAAACTGTTTTTT. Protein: CASCLSGTGTVKLFF.

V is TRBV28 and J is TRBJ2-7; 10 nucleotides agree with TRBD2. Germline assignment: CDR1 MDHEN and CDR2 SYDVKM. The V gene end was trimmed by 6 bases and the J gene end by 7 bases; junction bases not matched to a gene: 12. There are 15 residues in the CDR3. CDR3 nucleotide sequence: TGTGCCAGCAGATCTAGCGGGAGAACTGGGAGGGAGCAGTACTTC. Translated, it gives CASRSSGRTGREQYF.

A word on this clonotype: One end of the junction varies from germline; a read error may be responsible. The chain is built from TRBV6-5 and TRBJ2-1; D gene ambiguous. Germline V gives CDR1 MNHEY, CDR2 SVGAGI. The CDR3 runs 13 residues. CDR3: CASSYSSDKEQCF. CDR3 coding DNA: TGTGCCAGCAGTTACTCGTCAGACAAAGAGCAGTGCTTC.

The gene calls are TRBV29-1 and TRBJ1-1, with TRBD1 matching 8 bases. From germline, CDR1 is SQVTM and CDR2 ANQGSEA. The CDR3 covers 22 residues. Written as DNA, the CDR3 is TGCACTCCTGTGAAGCGGACGCCGCCGGGACAGGACGAGGGGAACATGAACACTGAAGCTTTCTTT. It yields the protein CTPVKRTPPGQDEGNMNTEAFF.

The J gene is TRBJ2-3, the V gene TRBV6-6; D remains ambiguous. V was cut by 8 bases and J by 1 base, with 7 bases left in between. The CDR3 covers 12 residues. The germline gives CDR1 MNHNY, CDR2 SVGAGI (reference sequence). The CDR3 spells CASGLGTDTQYF. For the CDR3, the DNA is TGTGCCAGCGGTTTAGGCACAGATACGCAGTATTTT.